This passage covers 18 T cell receptor beta chains from one sample sequenced in a study of identifying expanded T cells in peripheral blood. Profiled with immunoSEQ multiplex PCR; TCRdb holds only in-frame clones, not every one. This sample has some 95,000 clones, with around 86% found just once. Material for sequencing was blood. These receptor sequences come from a person between 18 and 75 years old in good health.

This chain connects TRBV5-1 to TRBJ2-5; TRBD1 aligns across 8 bases. The V gene end was trimmed by 0 bases and the J gene end by 5 bases; junction bases not matched to a gene: 33. The CDR3 has 24 amino acids. Germline V CDR1 and CDR2: SGHRS, YFSETQ. CDR3 nucleotides: TGCGCCAGCAGCTTGGCCGTCGTTGGGGTGGGCCGTGCAGCAGGACAGGGTGAATGGGAGACCCAGTACTTC. Residues: CASSLAVVGVGRAAGQGEWETQYF.

The chain links TRBV10-3 to TRBJ1-1, with D possibly TRBD1 on 6 matching bases. The CDR3 spans 14 residues. With 2 bases removed from V and 11 bases from J, the gap between germline ends came to 18 bases. Germline V lookup: CDR1 ENHRY, CDR2 SYGVKD. The CDR3 coding sequence is TGTGCCATCAGTGAGCCCCCCAGGACAGAAAACGCTTTCTTT. Amino acid sequence: CAISEPPRTENAFF.

The chain has TRBV5-6 and TRBJ1-1, with D possibly being TRBD1 (5 bases). V was pared by 4 bases and J by 3 bases, with 25 bases between. Germline V gene data show CDR1 as SGHDT and CDR2 as YYEEEE. This CDR3 is built from 18 residues. CDR3 region: CASSRDRDGWGVDTEAFF. In DNA form, the CDR3 reads TGTGCCAGCAGCAGAGATCGGGACGGGTGGGGAGTTGACACTGAAGCTTTCTTT.

The chain uses TRBV11-3 and TRBJ2-5; the match to TRBD2 covers 11 bases. J was trimmed by 4 bases and V by 1 base; bases with no gene match: 11. The CDR3 covers 18 residues. The V gene's germline CDR1 is SGHNT and CDR2 YENEEA. The CDR3 reads CASSLVPALAGGGETQYF. The CDR3, as DNA: TGTGCCAGCAGCTTAGTGCCCGCTCTAGCGGGGGGTGGAGAGACCCAGTACTTC.

The gene calls are TRBV2 and TRBJ1-1; TRBD1 matches at 8 bases. With 6 bases clipped from V and 4 bases from J, the junction kept 4 bases outside the gene matches. The CDR3 loop spans 13 amino acids. Germline V gene sequence: CDR1 SNHLY, CDR2 FYNNEI. In DNA, the CDR3 is TGTGCCAGCAGCGCCGACAGGGGCACTGAAGCTTTCTTT. Residues: CASSADRGTEAFF. Using reference TRBV2 and TRBJ1-1 for the parts outside the CDR3, the full variable domain is EPEVTQTPSHQVTQMGQEVILRCVPISNHLYFYWYRQILGQKVEFLVSFYNNEISEKSEIFDDQFSVERPDGSNFTLKIRSTKLEDSAMYFCASSADRGTEAFFGQGTRLTVV.

This clone ranks as medium-sized. The sample carries other DNA sequences with the same CDR3. The chain combines TRBV19 with TRBJ1-6; D remains unclear. The CDR3 is 14 residues long. V was shortened by 6 bases and J by 0 bases, with 6 bases between the two germline ends. The germline CDR1 and CDR2 sequences are LNHDA and SQIVND (reference sequence). CDR3 nucleotides: TGTGCCAGTAGGTTCAGCTCCTATAATTCACCCCTCCACTTT. Encoded protein: CASRFSSYNSPLHF.

The CDR3 nucleotides are TGTGCCAGCAGTTTAGGTATAAGCTACGAGCAGTACTTC. Its protein is CASSLGISYEQYF. The J gene is TRBJ2-7, the V gene TRBV27, with D uncertain. Germline CDR1 MNHEY, CDR2 SMNVEV (reference sequence). The CDR3 extends over 13 amino acids. The V end lost 2 bases, the J end lost 3 bases, and 8 bases lay between the germline ends.

This clone was seen a single time. The V call is TRBV6-1, the J call TRBJ1-1, with unresolved D. Per germline, CDR1 MNHNS and CDR2 SASEGT. The CDR3 totals 15 residues. Trimming removed 6 bases at V and 2 bases at J, with 16 bases between. The CDR3 here is CASRGWTEKNTEAFF. CDR3 coding DNA: TGTGCCAGCAGGGGCTGGACGGAGAAAAACACTGAAGCTTTCTTT.

CDR3 nucleotide sequence: TGTGCCAGCAGCCCCCCTCCCCAAAGGGACACTGAAGCTTTCTTT. Encoded protein: CASSPPPQRDTEAFF. The chain employs TRBV13 and TRBJ1-1; D is ambiguous. This CDR3 region has 15 residues. V was clipped by 5 bases and J by 3 bases, with 16 bases between them. Germline CDR1 is PRHDT and CDR2 is FYEKMQ (reference sequence).

The CDR3 DNA sequence: TGCGCCAGCAGCTTGGTCCCCCCGGGACAGGGCGATGAGCAGTTCTTC. Its protein product is CASSLVPPGQGDEQFF. The genes are TRBV5-1 and TRBJ2-1, with 9 bases aligning to TRBD1. The V gene end was trimmed by 0 bases and the J gene end by 8 bases; junction bases not matched to a gene: 9. Germline V gene sequence: CDR1 SGHRS, CDR2 YFSETQ. This CDR3 contains 16 residues.

The chain recombines TRBV18 with TRBJ2-5, with 9 bases that match TRBD1. The CDR3 totals 14 residues. Trimming took 2 bases from V and 4 from J; bases not matched to a gene: 2. Germline V gene lookup returns CDR1 KGHSH and CDR2 LQKENI. CDR3 DNA: TGTGCCAGCTCACCAGACAGGGGGGCAGAGACCCAGTACTTC. Its translation: CASSPDRGAETQYF. Full variable domain (remainder filled in from reference TRBV18 and TRBJ2-5): NAGVMQNPRHLVRRRGQEARLRCSPMKGHSHVYWYRQLPEEGLKFMVYLQKENIIDESGMPKERFSAEFPKEGPSILRIQQVVRGDSAAYFCASSPDRGAETQYFGPGTRLLVL.

V is TRBV5-1 and J is TRBJ1-6; 7 nucleotides align to TRBD1. V gave up 1 base and J gave up 7 bases; unmatched junction bases: 8. CDR3 size: 16 residues. Germline CDR1 SGHRS, CDR2 YFSETQ. CDR3 sequence (DNA): TGCGCCAGCAGCTTGCGGGGACAGCCGGGAAATTCACCCCTCCACTTT. Its protein product is CASSLRGQPGNSPLHF.

The chain combines TRBV19 with TRBJ1-1; no definite D call. The CDR3 runs 14 residues. The V end lost 5 bases, the J end lost 0 bases, and 10 bases lay between the germline ends. Per germline, CDR1 LNHDA and CDR2 SQIVND (reference sequence). The CDR3 region has the DNA TGTGCCAGTAGTTCACAGCCCCTGAACACTGAAGCTTTCTTT. Translated: CASSSQPLNTEAFF. Full variable domain (rest looked up from reference TRBV19 and TRBJ1-1): DGGITQSPKYLFRKEGQNVTLSCEQNLNHDAMYWYRQDPGQGLRLIYYSQIVNDFQKGDIAEGYSVSREKKESFPLTVTSAQKNPTAFYLCASSSQPLNTEAFFGQGTRLTVV.

V usage is TRBV30 and J usage is TRBJ1-3; D is ambiguous. V was clipped by 0 bases and J by 0 bases, with 12 bases between them. This CDR3 has 16 residues. Germline CDR1 is GTSNPN and CDR2 is SVGIG (reference sequence). CDR3 loop: CAWSVPVVGSGNTIYF. In DNA, the CDR3 is TGTGCCTGGAGTGTACCGGTTGTGGGCTCTGGAAACACCATATATTTT.

The chain combines TRBV5-1 with TRBJ2-5; D may match TRBD1 or TRBD2 (5 bases each). The germline V gene encodes CDR1 SGHRS and CDR2 YFSETQ. Trimming cost V 5 bases and J 5 bases, with 28 bases left between them. This CDR3 region has 18 residues. DNA of the CDR3: TGCGCCAGCAGTCGCGCGTTGATAACGGGGCGACATGAGGAGACCCAGTACTTC. Translated: CASSRALITGRHEETQYF.

This chain links TRBV5-1 with TRBJ2-7; 12 nucleotides align to TRBD2. The CDR3 has 15 amino acids. V was clipped by 4 bases and J by 3 bases; unmatched bases: 5. Germline-derived CDR1 and CDR2 are SGHRS and YFSETQ. The CDR3 coding sequence is TGCGCCAGCAGCCTTACTAGCGGGGGGAGCTACGAGCAGTACTTC. Encoded protein: CASSLTSGGSYEQYF.

The chain employs TRBV9 and TRBJ1-2; D ambiguous. Trimming cost V 5 bases and J 4 bases, with 9 bases left between them. Germline CDR1 reads SGDLS; CDR2 reads YYNGEE. The CDR3 sequence is 12 residues long. The CDR3 loop reads CASSEGFYGYTF. Here the CDR3 DNA reads TGTGCCAGCAGTGAGGGATTCTATGGCTACACCTTC.

The V gene is TRBV11-2, the J gene TRBJ1-1; D is undetermined. Germline V gene data show CDR1 as SGHAT and CDR2 as FQNNGV. V shed 2 bases and J shed 3 bases, with 16 bases lying between them. The CDR3 covers 16 residues. The CDR3 protein is CASSLSYWAEYTEAFF. CDR3 sequence (DNA): TGTGCCAGCAGCTTATCATACTGGGCGGAGTACACTGAAGCTTTCTTT.